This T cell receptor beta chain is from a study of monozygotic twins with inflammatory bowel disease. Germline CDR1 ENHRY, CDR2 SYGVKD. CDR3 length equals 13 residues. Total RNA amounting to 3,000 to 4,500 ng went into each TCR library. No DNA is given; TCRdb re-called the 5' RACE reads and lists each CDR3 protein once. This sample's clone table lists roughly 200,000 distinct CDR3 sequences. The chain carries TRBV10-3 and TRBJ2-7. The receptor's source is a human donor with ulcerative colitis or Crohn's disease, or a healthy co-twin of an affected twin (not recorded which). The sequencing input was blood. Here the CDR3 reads CAISETGAHEQYF.